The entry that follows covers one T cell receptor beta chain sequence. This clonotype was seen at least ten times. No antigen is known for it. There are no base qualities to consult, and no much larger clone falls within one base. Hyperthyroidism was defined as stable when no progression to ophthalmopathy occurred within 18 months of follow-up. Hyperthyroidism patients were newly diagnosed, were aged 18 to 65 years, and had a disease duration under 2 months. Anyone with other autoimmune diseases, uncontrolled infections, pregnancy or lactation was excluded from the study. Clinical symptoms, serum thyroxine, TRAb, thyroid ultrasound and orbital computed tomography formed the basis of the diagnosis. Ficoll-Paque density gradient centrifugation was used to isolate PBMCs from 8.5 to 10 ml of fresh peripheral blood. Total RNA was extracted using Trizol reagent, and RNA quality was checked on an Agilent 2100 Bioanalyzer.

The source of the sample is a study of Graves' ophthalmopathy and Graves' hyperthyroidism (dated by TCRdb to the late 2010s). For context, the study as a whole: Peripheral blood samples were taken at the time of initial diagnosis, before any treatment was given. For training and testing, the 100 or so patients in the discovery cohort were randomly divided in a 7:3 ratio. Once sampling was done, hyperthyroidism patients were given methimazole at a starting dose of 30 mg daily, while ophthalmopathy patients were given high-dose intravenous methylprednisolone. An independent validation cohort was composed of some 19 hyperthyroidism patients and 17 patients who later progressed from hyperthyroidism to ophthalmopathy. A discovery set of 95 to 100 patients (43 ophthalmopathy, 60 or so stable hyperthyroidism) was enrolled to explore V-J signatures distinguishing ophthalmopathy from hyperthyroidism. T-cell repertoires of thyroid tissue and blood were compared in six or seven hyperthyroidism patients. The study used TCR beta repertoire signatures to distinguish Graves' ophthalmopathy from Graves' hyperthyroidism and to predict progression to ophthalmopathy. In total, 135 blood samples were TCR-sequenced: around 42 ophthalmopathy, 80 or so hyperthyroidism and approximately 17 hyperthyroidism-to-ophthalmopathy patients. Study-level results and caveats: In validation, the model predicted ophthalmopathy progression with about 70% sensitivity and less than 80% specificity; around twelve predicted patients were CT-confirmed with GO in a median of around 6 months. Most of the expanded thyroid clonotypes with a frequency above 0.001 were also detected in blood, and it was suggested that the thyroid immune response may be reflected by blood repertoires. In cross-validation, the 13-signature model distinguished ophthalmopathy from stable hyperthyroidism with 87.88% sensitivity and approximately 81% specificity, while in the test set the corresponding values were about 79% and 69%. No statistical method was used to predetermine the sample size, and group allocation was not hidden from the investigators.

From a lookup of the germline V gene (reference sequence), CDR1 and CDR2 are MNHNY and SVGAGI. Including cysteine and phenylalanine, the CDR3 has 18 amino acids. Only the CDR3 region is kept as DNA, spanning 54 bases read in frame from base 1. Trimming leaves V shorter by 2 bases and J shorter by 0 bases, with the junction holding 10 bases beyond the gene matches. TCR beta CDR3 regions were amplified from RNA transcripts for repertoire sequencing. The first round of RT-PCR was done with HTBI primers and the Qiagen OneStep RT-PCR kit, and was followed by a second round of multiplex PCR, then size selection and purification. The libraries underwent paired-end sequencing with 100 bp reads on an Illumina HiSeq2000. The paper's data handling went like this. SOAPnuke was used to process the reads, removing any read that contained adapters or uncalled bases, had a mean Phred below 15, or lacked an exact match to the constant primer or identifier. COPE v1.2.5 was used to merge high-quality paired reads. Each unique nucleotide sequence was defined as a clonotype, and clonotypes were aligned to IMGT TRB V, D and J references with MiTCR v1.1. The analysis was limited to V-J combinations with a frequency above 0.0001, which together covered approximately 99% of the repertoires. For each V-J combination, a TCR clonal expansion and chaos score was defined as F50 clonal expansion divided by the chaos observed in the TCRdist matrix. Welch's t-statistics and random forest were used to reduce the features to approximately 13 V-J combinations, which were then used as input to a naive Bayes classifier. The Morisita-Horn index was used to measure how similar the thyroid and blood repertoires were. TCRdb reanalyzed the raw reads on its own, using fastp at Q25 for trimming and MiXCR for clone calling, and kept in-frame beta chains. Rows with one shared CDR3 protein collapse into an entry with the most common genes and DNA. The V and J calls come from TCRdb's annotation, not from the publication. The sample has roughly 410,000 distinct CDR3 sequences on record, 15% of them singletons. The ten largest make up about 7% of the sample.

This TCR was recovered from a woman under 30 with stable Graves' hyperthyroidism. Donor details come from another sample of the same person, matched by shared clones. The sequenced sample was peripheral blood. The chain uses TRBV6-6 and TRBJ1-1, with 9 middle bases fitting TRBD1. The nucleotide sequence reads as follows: TGTGCCAGCAGTTACGTAGGGACAGGGAGGATCATGAACACTGAAGCTTTCTTT. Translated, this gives CASSYVGTGRIMNTEAFF.